Listed here is a single T cell receptor beta chain. Its specificity is not known. The TCR beta cDNA libraries carried unique molecular identifiers. Each sample of 1 to 10 million input T cells yielded approximately 500,000 cDNA molecules, so each molecule approximated one T cell. TCRdb processed the PCR reads anew with MiXCR; each CDR3 protein has one entry. The sample lists about 400,000 distinct CDR3 sequences, less than 35% occurring once. The sample is drawn from a study of post-analysis software for immune sequencing data. The overall study: Relapsing-remitting, secondary progressive and progressive-relapsing forms made up the multiple sclerosis disease courses. The study, taken as a whole, reports: Patients carried a few TRBV segments more frequently than controls did, and TRBV5-6, TRBV5-1 and TRBV20-1 were among them. The F measure placed samples prepared in the same batch into strongly shared clusters. There was significantly lower normalized Chao1 diversity in multiple sclerosis patients than in controls.

V gave up 6 bases and J gave up 6 bases, with 17 bases separating them. The CDR3 totals 14 residues. V and J are TRBV12-3 or TRBV12-4 and TRBJ1-2; D is uncertain. This TCR derives from a girl between 10 and 17 years old with multiple sclerosis. Sample: blood. CDR3: CASSRHPLSDGYTF. For the CDR3, the DNA is TGTGCCAGCAGCCGACACCCCTTATCAGATGGCTACACCTTC.